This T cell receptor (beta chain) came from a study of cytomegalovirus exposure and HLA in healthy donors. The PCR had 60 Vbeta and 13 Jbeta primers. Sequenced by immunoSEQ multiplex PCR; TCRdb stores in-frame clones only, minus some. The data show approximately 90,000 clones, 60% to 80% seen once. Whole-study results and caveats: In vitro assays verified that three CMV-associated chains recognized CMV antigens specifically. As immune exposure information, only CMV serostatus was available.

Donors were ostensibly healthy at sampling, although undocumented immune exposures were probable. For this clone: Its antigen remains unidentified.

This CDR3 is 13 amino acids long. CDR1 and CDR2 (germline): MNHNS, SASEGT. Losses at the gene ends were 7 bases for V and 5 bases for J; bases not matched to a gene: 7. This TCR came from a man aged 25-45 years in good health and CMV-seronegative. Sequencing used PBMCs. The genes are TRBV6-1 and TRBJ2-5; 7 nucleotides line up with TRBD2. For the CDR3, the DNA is TGTGCCAGCAATCCGGGGGGAAGGGAGACCCAGTACTTC. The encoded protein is CASNPGGRETQYF.